The 15 T cell receptor beta chains reported below all come from one sample, sequenced in a study of Graves' ophthalmopathy and Graves' hyperthyroidism. The TCR beta CDR3 regions underwent amplification from RNA transcripts. The workflow started with a first-round RT-PCR run with HTBI primers and then moved on to a second-round multiplex PCR. TCRdb re-derived calls from the multiplex PCR reads in MiXCR, one entry per CDR3 protein. The sample contains about 210,000 distinct CDR3 sequences, less than 30% of which appear only once. The sequenced material came from peripheral blood. These receptors came from a man aged 45 to 65 with Graves' ophthalmopathy.

The genes are TRBV7-2 and TRBJ2-5, with D hard to call. CDR3 length: 14 amino acids. Deletions cut 4 bases from V and 4 bases from J, with 13 bases between. CDR1 and CDR2 (germline): SGHTA, FQGNSA. The CDR3 sequence is CASSSIGGRETQYF. The CDR3 DNA follows: TGTGCCAGCAGCTCCATAGGTGGCAGAGAGACCCAGTACTTC.

The J gene is TRBJ1-2, the V gene TRBV6-5; 7 bases agree with TRBD1. Losses at the gene ends were 2 bases for V and 4 bases for J; bases not matched to a gene: 4. Germline V lookup: CDR1 MNHEY, CDR2 SVGAGI. This CDR3 has 14 amino acids. The CDR3 bases are TGTGCCAGCAGTTACGGGGACAGAGTCTATGGCTACACCTTC. It specifies CASSYGDRVYGYTF.

V gene TRBV6-5 combines with J gene TRBJ1-1, with no clear D. This CDR3 is built from 16 residues. The V gene lost 0 bases and the J gene lost 1 base, with 12 bases spanning the gap. CDR1 is MNHEY, CDR2 SVGAGI, per germline. The chain's CDR3 is CASSYSLTFTNTEAFF. CDR3 bases: TGTGCCAGCAGTTACTCTCTGACGTTTACGAACACTGAAGCTTTCTTT.

This clonotype showed up many times. V gene TRBV6-2 or TRBV6-3 combines with J gene TRBJ2-4; maybe TRBD2 (6 bases). Trimming took off 6 bases at V and 9 bases at J, with 15 bases between the two ends. This CDR3 contains 13 residues. The germline V gene has CDR1 MNHEY and CDR2 SVGEGT. DNA for the CDR3: TGTGCCAGCAGATGGACAAGGAGGGGCATTCAGTACTTC. Amino acids: CASRWTRRGIQYF.

The sample holds many counts of this clonotype. The junction does not match germline at one end; this may be a read error. V usage is TRBV10-1 and J usage is TRBJ2-7; D is undetermined. This CDR3 has 16 amino acids. The germline gives CDR1 WNHNN, CDR2 SYGVQD (reference sequence). The CDR3 bases are TGCGCCAGCGGTGAGTCGATTTTTGACAATTCCTACGAGCAGTACTTC. Encoded protein: CASGESIFDNSYEQYF.

This clonotype was detected only once. The J gene is TRBJ1-6, the V gene TRBV6-1; 7 bases fit TRBD1. Germline V CDR1 and CDR2: MNHNS, SASEGT. J was trimmed by 10 bases and V by 6 bases; bases with no gene match: 9. This CDR3 is built from 14 residues. The chain's CDR3 is CASRRQGSHSPLHF. CDR3 nucleotide sequence: TGTGCCAGCAGGAGACAGGGTTCCCACTCACCCCTCCACTTT.

The chain carries TRBV6-2 or TRBV6-3 and TRBJ2-5; 9 nucleotides match TRBD2. V dropped 7 bases and J dropped 4; count of bases not matched to a gene: 19. Germline loops: CDR1 MNHEY, CDR2 SVGEGT. CDR3 length: 18 amino acids. CDR3 bases: TGTGCCAGCACCCAATCCGGGGCGGGAGGGCCCTCCCGAGAGACCCAGTACTTC. The encoded protein is CASTQSGAGGPSRETQYF.

The V gene is TRBV6-1, the J gene TRBJ1-1; D possibly corresponds to TRBD1 (5 bases). This CDR3 is 15 amino acids long. Trimming took 2 bases from V and 3 from J, leaving 13 bases between them. Germline V gene data show CDR1 as MNHNS and CDR2 as SASEGT. This chain's CDR3 is CASSESPWGYTEAFF. The CDR3 DNA reads TGTGCCAGCAGTGAATCGCCCTGGGGGTACACTGAAGCTTTCTTT.

This clonotype was picked up many times. CDR3 in DNA: TGCAGTGGGAGGGGGGTGAACACTGAAGCTTTCTTT. It specifies CSGRGVNTEAFF. J is TRBJ1-1 and V is TRBV20-1; the D gene is possibly TRBD1 (6 bases). This CDR3 is 12 amino acids long. Germline assignment: CDR1 DFQATT and CDR2 SNEGSKA (reference sequence). Trimming left V 7 bases short and J 0 bases short, with 9 bases between.

Only one count was recorded for this clonotype. The DNA of the CDR3 is TGTGCCAGCAGCTTAGGGGTCGGGACAGTGAACACTGAAGCTTTCTTT. It translates to CASSLGVGTVNTEAFF. The rearrangement uses TRBV11-2 and TRBJ1-1; TRBD1 matches 7 bases. Trimming removed 1 base from V and 0 bases from J; junction bases left unmatched: 5. The germline V gene has CDR1 SGHAT and CDR2 FQNNGV. The CDR3 sequence is 16 residues long.

This clonotype appeared many times. The chain recombines TRBV5-1 with TRBJ2-7; D gene ambiguous. The length of the CDR3 is 14 residues. V gave up 4 bases and J gave up 0 bases, with 11 bases separating them. In germline, CDR1 is SGHRS, CDR2 YFSETQ. In nucleotides, the CDR3 is TGCGCCAGCAGCGCCGACTCCAGCTCCTACGAGCAGTACTTC. Translated, it gives CASSADSSSYEQYF.

This clonotype was counted ten times or more. The rearrangement uses TRBV13 and TRBJ2-7, with 8 bases identical to TRBD2. The CDR3 contains 15 residues. Germline V gives CDR1 PRHDT, CDR2 FYEKMQ (reference sequence). V trimming: 0 bases; J trimming: 3 bases; junction bases outside the gene matches: 4. The DNA of the CDR3 is TGTGCCAGCAGCTTAGGAGGTAGCGGGAACTACGAGCAGTACTTC. Translating gives CASSLGGSGNYEQYF.

V and J are TRBV28 and TRBJ2-5; D may correspond to TRBD1 or TRBD2 (5 bases each). The CDR3 length is 14 residues. Per germline, CDR1 MDHEN and CDR2 SYDVKM. The V end lost 5 bases, the J end lost 4 bases, and 14 bases lay between the germline ends. CDR3 sequence: CASSQSSRGETQYF. DNA for the CDR3: TGTGCCAGCAGTCAGTCTTCGAGGGGAGAGACCCAGTACTTC.

This clonotype showed up many times. The chain links TRBV5-1 to TRBJ2-7; 10 nucleotides align to TRBD2. With V trimmed by 4 bases and J by 4 bases, 8 bases remained unmatched. The germline V gene has CDR1 SGHRS and CDR2 YFSETQ. The CDR3 totals 15 residues. This CDR3 reads CASSRSASGSYEQYF. The CDR3 DNA is TGCGCCAGCAGCCGATCCGCTAGCGGGAGTTACGAGCAGTACTTC.

This clonotype has a count of ten or more. The chain uses TRBV20-1 and TRBJ1-1; TRBD1 might be the D (6 bases). The CDR3 is made up of 14 amino acids. Germline V CDR1 and CDR2: DFQATT, SNEGSKA (reference sequence). V was cut by 2 bases and J by 3 bases, with 13 bases left in between. DNA of the CDR3: TGCAGTGCTAGAAAACAGGGACCCTACACTGAAGCTTTCTTT. Translation gives CSARKQGPYTEAFF.